Below, one T cell receptor beta chain is given with its context. Method: immunoSEQ multiplex PCR; TCRdb's copy keeps in-frame clones and lacks some. Of around 61,000 clones listed, around 91% were seen once; the top ten hold approximately 1.3%. The record originates from a study of T cell changes during pregnancy in multiple sclerosis. CDR1 is SGHVS, CDR2 FNYEAQ, per germline. The V end lost 4 bases, the J end lost 5 bases, and 14 bases lay between the germline ends. The CDR3 contains 14 residues. The source was peripheral blood, collected in the third trimester of pregnancy. This sequence originates from a female donor in good health, enrolled as a control in a pregnancy study. The chain recombines TRBV7-6 with TRBJ2-5; possibly TRBD2 for D (6 bases). The CDR3 here is CASSSPDRGETQYF. CDR3 sequence (DNA): TGTGCCAGCAGCTCCCCGGACCGGGGGGAGACCCAGTACTTC.